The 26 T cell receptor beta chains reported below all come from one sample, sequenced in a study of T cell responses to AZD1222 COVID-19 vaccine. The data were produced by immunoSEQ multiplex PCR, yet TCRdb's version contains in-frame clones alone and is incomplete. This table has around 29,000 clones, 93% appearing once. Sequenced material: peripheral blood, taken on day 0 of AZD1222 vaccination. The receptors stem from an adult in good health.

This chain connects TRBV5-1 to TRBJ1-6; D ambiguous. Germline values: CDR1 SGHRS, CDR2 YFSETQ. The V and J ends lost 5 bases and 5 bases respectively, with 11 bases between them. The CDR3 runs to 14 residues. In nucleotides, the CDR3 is TGCGCCAGCAGATCTCAGCGACATAATTCACCCCTCCACTTT. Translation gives CASRSQRHNSPLHF. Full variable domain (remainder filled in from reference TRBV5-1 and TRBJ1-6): KAGVTQTPRYLIKTRGQQVTLSCSPISGHRSVSWYQQTPGQGLQFLFEYFSETQRNKGNFPGRFSGRQFSNSRSEMNVSTLELGDSALYLCASRSQRHNSPLHFGNGTRLTVT.

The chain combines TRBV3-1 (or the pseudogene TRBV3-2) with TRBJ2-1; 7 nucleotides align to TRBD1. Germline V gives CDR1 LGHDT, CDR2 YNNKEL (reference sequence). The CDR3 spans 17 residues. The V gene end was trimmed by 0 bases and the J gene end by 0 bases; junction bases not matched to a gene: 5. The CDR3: CASSQDTGTASYNEQFF. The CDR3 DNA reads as TGTGCCAGCAGCCAAGATACGGGGACAGCCTCCTACAATGAGCAGTTCTTC.

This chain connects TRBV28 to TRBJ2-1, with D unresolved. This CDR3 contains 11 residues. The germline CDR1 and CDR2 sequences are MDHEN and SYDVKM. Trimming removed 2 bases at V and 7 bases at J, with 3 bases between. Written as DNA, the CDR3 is TGTGCCAGCAGTTTACAGAATGAGCAGTTCTTC. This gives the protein CASSLQNEQFF.

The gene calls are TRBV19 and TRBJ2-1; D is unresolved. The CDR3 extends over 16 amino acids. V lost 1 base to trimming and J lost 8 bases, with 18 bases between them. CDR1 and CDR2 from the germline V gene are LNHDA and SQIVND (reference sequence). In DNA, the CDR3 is TGTGCCAGTAGTATAGCTGGTTATGGGGTCGAGGATGAGCAGTTCTTC. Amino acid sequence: CASSIAGYGVEDEQFF.

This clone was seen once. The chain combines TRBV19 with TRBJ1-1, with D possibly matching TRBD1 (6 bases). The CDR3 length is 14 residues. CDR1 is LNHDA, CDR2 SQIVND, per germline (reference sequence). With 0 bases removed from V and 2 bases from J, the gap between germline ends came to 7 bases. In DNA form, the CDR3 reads TGTGCCAGTAGTATAGACAGGGGAAACACTGAAGCTTTCTTT. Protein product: CASSIDRGNTEAFF.

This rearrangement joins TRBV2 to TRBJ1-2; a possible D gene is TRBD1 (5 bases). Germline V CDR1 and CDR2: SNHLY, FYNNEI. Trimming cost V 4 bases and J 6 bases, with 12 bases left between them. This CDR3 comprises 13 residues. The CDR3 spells CASSGFREDGYTF. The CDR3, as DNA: TGTGCCAGCAGTGGTTTCAGGGAAGATGGCTACACCTTC. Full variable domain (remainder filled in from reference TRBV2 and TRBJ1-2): EPEVTQTPSHQVTQMGQEVILRCVPISNHLYFYWYRQILGQKVEFLVSFYNNEISEKSEIFDDQFSVERPDGSNFTLKIRSTKLEDSAMYFCASSGFREDGYTFGSGTRLTVV.

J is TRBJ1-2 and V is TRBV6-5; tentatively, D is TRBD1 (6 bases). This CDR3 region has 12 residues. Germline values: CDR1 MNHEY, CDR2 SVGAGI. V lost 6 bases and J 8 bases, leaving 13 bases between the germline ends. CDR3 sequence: CASRRTGRGYTF. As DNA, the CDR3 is TGTGCCAGCAGGCGTACAGGGAGAGGCTACACCTTC.

CDR3 sequence reads: CASSFDRARNNQPQHF. Here the CDR3 DNA reads TGTGCCAGCAGTTTCGACAGGGCAAGGAACAATCAGCCCCAGCATTTT. V is TRBV28 and J is TRBJ1-5; 7 bases align to TRBD1. Germline CDR1 and CDR2: MDHEN and SYDVKM. V shed 3 bases and J 3 bases; nucleotides not matched to a gene: 8. The CDR3 contains 16 residues.

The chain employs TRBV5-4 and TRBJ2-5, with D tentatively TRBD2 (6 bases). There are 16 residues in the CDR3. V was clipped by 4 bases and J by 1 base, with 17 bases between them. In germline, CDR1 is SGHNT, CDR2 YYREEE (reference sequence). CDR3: CASSPGLAGTQETQYF. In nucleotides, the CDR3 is TGTGCCAGCAGCCCGGGTTTGGCGGGGACCCAAGAGACCCAGTACTTC.

CDR3 DNA: TGCAGTGCTAGTGGACAGGGCGCGGGTAATTCACCCCTCCACTTT. Translation: CSASGQGAGNSPLHF. The chain recombines TRBV20-1 with TRBJ1-6; 8 bases are shared with TRBD1. The V gene's germline CDR1 is DFQATT and CDR2 SNEGSKA (reference sequence). The CDR3 is made up of 15 amino acids. V shed 3 bases and J 6 bases; nucleotides not matched to a gene: 7.

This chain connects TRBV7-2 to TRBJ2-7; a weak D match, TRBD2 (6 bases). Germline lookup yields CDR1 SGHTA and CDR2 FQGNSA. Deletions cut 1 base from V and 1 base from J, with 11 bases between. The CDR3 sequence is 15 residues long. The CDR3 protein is CASSLELGLSYEQYF. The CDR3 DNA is TGTGCCAGCAGCTTAGAGCTGGGACTTTCCTACGAGCAGTACTTC.

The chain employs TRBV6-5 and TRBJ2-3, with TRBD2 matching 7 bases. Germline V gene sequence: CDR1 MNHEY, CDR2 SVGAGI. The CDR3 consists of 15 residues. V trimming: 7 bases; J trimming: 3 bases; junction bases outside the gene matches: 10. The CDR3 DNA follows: TGTGCCAGCAAAGTAGGGCTAGCGGCGACAGATACGCAGTATTTT. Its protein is CASKVGLAATDTQYF.

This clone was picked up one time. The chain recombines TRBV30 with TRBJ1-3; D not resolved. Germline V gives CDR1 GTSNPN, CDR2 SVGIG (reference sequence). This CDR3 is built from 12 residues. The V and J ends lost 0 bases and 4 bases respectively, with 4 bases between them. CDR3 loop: CAWSVAGNTIYF. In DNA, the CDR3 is TGTGCCTGGAGTGTAGCCGGAAACACCATATATTTT.

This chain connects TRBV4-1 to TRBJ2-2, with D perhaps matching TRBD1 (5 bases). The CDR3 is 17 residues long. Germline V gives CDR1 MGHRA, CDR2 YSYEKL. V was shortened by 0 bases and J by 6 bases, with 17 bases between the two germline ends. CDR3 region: CASSQDLRGHFAGELFF. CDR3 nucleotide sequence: TGCGCCAGCAGCCAAGATCTAAGGGGTCATTTCGCCGGGGAGCTGTTTTTT.

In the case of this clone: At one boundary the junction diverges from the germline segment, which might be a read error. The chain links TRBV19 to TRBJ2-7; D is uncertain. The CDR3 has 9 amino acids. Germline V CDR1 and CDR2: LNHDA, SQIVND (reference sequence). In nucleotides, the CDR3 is TGTGCCAGTAGTATCTTGGAACACTTC. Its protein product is CASSILEHF.

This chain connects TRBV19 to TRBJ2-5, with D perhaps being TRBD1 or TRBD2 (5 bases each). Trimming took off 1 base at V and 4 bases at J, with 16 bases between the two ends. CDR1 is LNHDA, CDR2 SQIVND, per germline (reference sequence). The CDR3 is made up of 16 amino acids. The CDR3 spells CASSIGGTLGRETQYF. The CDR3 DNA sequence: TGTGCCAGTAGTATAGGTGGGACCCTAGGCCGAGAGACCCAGTACTTC.

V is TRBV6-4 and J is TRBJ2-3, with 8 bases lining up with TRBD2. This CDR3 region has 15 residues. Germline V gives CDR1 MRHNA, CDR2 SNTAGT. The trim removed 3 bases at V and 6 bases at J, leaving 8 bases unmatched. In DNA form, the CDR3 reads TGTGCCAGCAGTGAAACGGCGGGGGGCGTGGATACGCAGTATTTT. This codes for CASSETAGGVDTQYF.

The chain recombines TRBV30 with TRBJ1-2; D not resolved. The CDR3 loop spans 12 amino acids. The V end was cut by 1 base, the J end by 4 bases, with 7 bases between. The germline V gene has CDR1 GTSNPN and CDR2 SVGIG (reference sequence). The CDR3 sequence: CAWSEGGYGYTF. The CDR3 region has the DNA TGTGCCTGGAGTGAGGGTGGCTATGGCTACACCTTC.

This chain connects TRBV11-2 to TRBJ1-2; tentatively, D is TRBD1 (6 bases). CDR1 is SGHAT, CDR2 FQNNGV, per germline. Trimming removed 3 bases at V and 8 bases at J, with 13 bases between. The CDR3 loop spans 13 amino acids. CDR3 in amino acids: CASSFTGTGGYTF. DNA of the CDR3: TGTGCCAGCAGCTTCACCGGAACAGGGGGCTACACCTTC. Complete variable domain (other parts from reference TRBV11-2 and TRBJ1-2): EAGVAQSPRYKIIEKRQSVAFWCNPISGHATLYWYQQILGQGPKLLIQFQNNGVVDDSQLPKDRFSAERLKGVDSTLKIQPAKLEDSAVYLCASSFTGTGGYTFGSGTRLTVV.

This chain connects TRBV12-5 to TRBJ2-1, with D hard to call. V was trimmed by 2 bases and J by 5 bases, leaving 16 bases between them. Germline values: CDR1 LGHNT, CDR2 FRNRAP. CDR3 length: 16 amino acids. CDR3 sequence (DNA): TGTGCTAGTGGTTTGAGTCAGGCCGGAGAGGACAATGAGCAGTTCTTC. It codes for CASGLSQAGEDNEQFF.

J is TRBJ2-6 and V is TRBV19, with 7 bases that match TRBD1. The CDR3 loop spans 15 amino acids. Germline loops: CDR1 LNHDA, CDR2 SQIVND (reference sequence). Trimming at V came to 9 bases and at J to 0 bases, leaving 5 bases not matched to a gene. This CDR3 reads CASGQVSSGANVLTF. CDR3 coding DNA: TGTGCCAGCGGACAGGTGTCCTCTGGGGCCAACGTCCTGACTTTC. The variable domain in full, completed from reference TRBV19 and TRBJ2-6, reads DGGITQSPKYLFRKEGQNVTLSCEQNLNHDAMYWYRQDPGQGLRLIYYSQIVNDFQKGDIAEGYSVSREKKESFPLTVTSAQKNPTAFYLCASGQVSSGANVLTFGAGSRLTVL.

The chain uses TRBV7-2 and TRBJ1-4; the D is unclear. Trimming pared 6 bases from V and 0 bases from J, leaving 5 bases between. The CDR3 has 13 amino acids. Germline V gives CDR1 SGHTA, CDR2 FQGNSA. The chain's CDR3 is CASRVSTNEKLFF. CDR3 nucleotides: TGTGCCAGCAGGGTGTCAACTAATGAAAAACTGTTTTTT.

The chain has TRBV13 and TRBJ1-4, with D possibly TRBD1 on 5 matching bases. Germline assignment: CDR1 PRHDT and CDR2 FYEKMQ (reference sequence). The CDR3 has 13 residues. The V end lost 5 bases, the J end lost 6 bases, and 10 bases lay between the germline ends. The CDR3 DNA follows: TGTGCCAGCAGCCATGGACATGATGAAAAACTGTTTTTT. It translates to CASSHGHDEKLFF.

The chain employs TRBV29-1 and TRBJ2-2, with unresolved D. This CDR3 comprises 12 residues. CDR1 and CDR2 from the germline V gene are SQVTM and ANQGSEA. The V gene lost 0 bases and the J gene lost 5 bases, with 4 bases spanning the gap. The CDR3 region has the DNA TGCAGCGTTGAAGATGCGACCGGGGAGCTGTTTTTT. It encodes CSVEDATGELFF.

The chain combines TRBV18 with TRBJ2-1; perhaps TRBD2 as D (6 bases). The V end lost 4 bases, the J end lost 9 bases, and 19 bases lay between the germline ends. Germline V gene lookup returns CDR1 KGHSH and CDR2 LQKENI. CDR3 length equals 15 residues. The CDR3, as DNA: TGTGCCAGCTCACGAACTAGCCCGGGTAATGGTGAGCAGTTCTTC. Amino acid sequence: CASSRTSPGNGEQFF.

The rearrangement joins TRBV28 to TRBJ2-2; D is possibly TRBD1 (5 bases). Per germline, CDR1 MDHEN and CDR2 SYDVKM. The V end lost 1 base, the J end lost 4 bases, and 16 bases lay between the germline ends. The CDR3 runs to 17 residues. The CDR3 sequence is CASSLLARAGSTGELFF. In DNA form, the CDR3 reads TGTGCCAGCAGTTTATTGGCCCGGGCAGGGTCCACCGGGGAGCTGTTTTTT. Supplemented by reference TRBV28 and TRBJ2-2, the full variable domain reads DVKVTQSSRYLVKRTGEKVFLECVQDMDHENMFWYRQDPGLGLRLIYFSYDVKMKEKGDIPEGYSVSREKKERFSLILESASTNQTSMYLCASSLLARAGSTGELFFGEGSRLTVL.